This TCR beta chain was obtained from a study of blood T cell repertoires in COVID-19. On the study more broadly: Samples representing acute and convalescent COVID-19 were sourced from the United States, Italy and Spain. Sources were T cells, B-cell-depleted T cells, or PBMCs; the material itself was cDNA or gDNA.

Original handling: Reference gene primer amplification gave nucleated cell count estimates. TCRdb's table, derived via immunoSEQ multiplex PCR, lists solely in-frame clones and lacks some. That table furnishes V, J and clone size, whereas the DNA furnished D and trimming. The top ten clones hold over 0.7% of a sample with some 200,000 clones, around 87% of them seen once. CDR3 size: 15 residues. Germline CDR1 is SGHRS and CDR2 is YFSETQ. V shed 4 bases and J 3 bases; nucleotides not matched to a gene: 5. Input material: peripheral blood. The rearrangement links TRBV5-1 to TRBJ2-3, with 10 nucleotides matching TRBD2. This sequence was found in a woman in her late teens or twenties who had recovered from COVID-19. The DNA for the CDR3 is TGCGCCAGCAGCATGGGACTAGCGAATACAGATACGCAGTATTTT. Amino acid sequence: CASSMGLANTDTQYF. Together with reference TRBV5-1 and TRBJ2-3, the CDR3 gives the full variable domain: KAGVTQTPRYLIKTRGQQVTLSCSPISGHRSVSWYQQTPGQGLQFLFEYFSETQRNKGNFPGRFSGRQFSNSRSEMNVSTLELGDSALYLCASSMGLANTDTQYFGPGTRLTVL.